A single sample gave rise to the 20 T cell receptor beta chains below, sequenced in a study of T cells in Graves' hyperthyroidism and ophthalmopathy. Researchers took RNA transcripts and amplified the TCR beta CDR3 regions from them. The primer set for the first-round RT-PCR of the TCR CDR3 was HTBI. TCRdb analysed the multiplex PCR reads with MiXCR anew, one entry per CDR3 protein. The profile shows about 640,000 distinct CDR3 sequences, less than 25% of them singletons. The sequenced sample consisted of blood. The receptors derive from a man aged 30-40 years with Graves' ophthalmopathy.

V is TRBV5-1 and J is TRBJ2-1; tentative D call: TRBD2 (6 bases). Trimming stripped 0 bases from V and 3 bases from J, with 19 bases between. Germline CDR1 is SGHRS and CDR2 is YFSETQ. This CDR3 region has 18 residues. The DNA for the CDR3 is TGCGCCAGCAGCTTGGACCCCGCCTTAGCGGCCTTCTACAATGAGCAGTTCTTC. Amino acid sequence: CASSLDPALAAFYNEQFF.

This rearrangement joins TRBV6-2 or TRBV6-3 to TRBJ2-5; TRBD2 is a possible D gene (5 bases). The CDR3 contains 15 residues. The V gene's germline CDR1 is MNHEY and CDR2 SVGEGT. V lost 2 bases and J 2 bases, leaving 12 bases between the germline ends. The CDR3 is CASSYKRREQETQYF. For the CDR3, the DNA is TGTGCCAGCAGTTACAAGAGACGGGAACAAGAGACCCAGTACTTC.

This clonotype appeared many times. The rearrangement links TRBV3-1 to TRBJ2-1; 8 bases line up with TRBD2. V gave up 1 base and J gave up 10 bases; unmatched junction bases: 9. Germline V gene lookup returns CDR1 LGHDT and CDR2 YNNKEL (reference sequence). This CDR3 is built from 15 residues. CDR3 protein: CASSQAAGALGEQFF. In DNA, the CDR3 is TGTGCCAGCAGCCAAGCAGCGGGGGCTTTAGGGGAGCAGTTCTTC.

A few counts support this clonotype. The CDR3 does not end in the conserved phenylalanine or tryptophan, so this is likely a read error. The chain uses TRBV18 and TRBJ2-1; 10 nucleotides align to TRBD1. The length of the CDR3 is 16 residues. The V segment lost 4 bases and the J segment 4 bases; nucleotides outside the gene matches: 7. Per the germline V gene, CDR1 is KGHSH and CDR2 is LQKENI. The CDR3 spells CASSQGPGQGYNEQFS. CDR3 DNA sequence: TGTGCCAGCTCACAAGGTCCGGGACAGGGGTACAATGAGCAGTTCTCC.

The table lists this clonotype with many counts. This chain links TRBV7-2 with TRBJ2-4; no reliable D call. Germline V CDR1 and CDR2: SGHTA, FQGNSA. The V end lost 0 bases, the J end lost 6 bases, and 6 bases lay between the germline ends. The CDR3 consists of 13 residues. CDR3 in DNA: TGTGCCAGCAGCTTAGCGACCATAAACATTCAGTACTTC. The encoded protein is CASSLATINIQYF.

This clonotype was seen ten or more times. The chain couples TRBV28 to TRBJ2-1, with TRBD2 matching over 9 bases. Germline values: CDR1 MDHEN, CDR2 SYDVKM. The CDR3 totals 16 residues. J lost 3 bases, V lost 7 bases, and 10 bases had no gene match. The CDR3 nucleotides read TGTGCCAGCACCATTAGCGGGAGTGGCTACTACAATGAGCAGTTCTTC. Translating gives CASTISGSGYYNEQFF.

This chain links TRBV3-2 with TRBJ2-4; the tabulated D call, TRBD1, remains unverified against the DNA. TRBV3-2 is marked as a pseudogene. CDR3 length: 17 amino acids. The CDR3: CASSQDSEGGWQNIQYF. The DNA for the CDR3 is TGTGCCAGCAGCCAAGACTCAGAAGGGGGCTGGCAAAACATTCAGTACTTC.

The rearrangement joins TRBV29-1 to TRBJ2-1; D is unclear. The CDR3 has 15 residues. Germline values: CDR1 SQVTM, CDR2 ANQGSEA. The V gene lost 1 base and the J gene lost 0 bases, with 10 bases spanning the gap. This chain's CDR3 is CSVEARQSSYNEQFF. The CDR3 nucleotides read TGCAGCGTTGAAGCCAGGCAAAGCTCCTACAATGAGCAGTTCTTC.

The sample holds a few counts of this clonotype. V gene TRBV6-1 combines with J gene TRBJ1-5; no clear D. V was cut by 7 bases and J by 0 bases, with 10 bases left in between. Germline CDR1 MNHNS, CDR2 SASEGT. The CDR3 sequence is 14 residues long. CDR3 protein: CASTRTDSNQPQHF. The CDR3 DNA is TGTGCCAGCACTAGGACGGATAGCAATCAGCCCCAGCATTTT.

This clonotype was picked up many times. V is TRBV15 and J is TRBJ2-5, with TRBD1 as a possible D gene (5 bases). The CDR3 extends over 17 amino acids. Germline CDR1 LNHNV, CDR2 YYDKDF (reference sequence). Deletions cut 0 bases from V and 0 bases from J, with 14 bases between. CDR3 sequence reads: CATSRDRVGRDQETQYF. CDR3 bases: TGTGCCACCAGCAGAGATAGGGTGGGCAGGGACCAAGAGACCCAGTACTTC. Full variable domain (remainder filled in from reference TRBV15 and TRBJ2-5): DAMVIQNPRYQVTQFGKPVTLSCSQTLNHNVMYWYQQKSSQAPKLLFHYYDKDFNNEADTPDNFQSRRPNTSFCFLDIRSPGLGDTAMYLCATSRDRVGRDQETQYFGPGTRLLVL.

This clonotype turned up a few times. The V call is TRBV7-9, the J call TRBJ2-7, with D unclear. Trimming pared 8 bases from V and 2 bases from J, leaving 16 bases between. The CDR3 runs 14 residues. Germline loops: CDR1 SEHNR, CDR2 FQNEAQ (reference sequence). The CDR3 sequence is CASVGSRSPYEQYF. The CDR3, as DNA: TGTGCCAGCGTTGGTTCGAGATCCCCCTACGAGCAGTACTTC.

This clonotype was found many times. This chain joins TRBV4-1 and TRBJ2-5; 7 bases agree with TRBD1. The V gene end was trimmed by 2 bases and the J gene end by 8 bases; junction bases not matched to a gene: 5. This CDR3 region has 13 residues. Germline V lookup: CDR1 MGHRA, CDR2 YSYEKL. The CDR3: CASSQRDRETQYF. CDR3 DNA sequence: TGCGCCAGCAGCCAACGTGACAGGGAAACCCAGTACTTC.

The chain joins TRBV6-1 to TRBJ1-5, with 9 nucleotides matching TRBD1. The germline V gene encodes CDR1 MNHNS and CDR2 SASEGT. The CDR3 is 16 residues long. The V segment lost 6 bases and the J segment 5 bases; nucleotides outside the gene matches: 11. CDR3 DNA: TGTGCCAGCAGACCCGGACAGGGGAGGTCGTATCAGCCCCAGCATTTT. This codes for CASRPGQGRSYQPQHF.

Only a few counts were recorded for this clonotype. The chain joins TRBV24-1 to TRBJ1-2; D call uncertain. The V end was cut by 0 bases, the J end by 10 bases, with 8 bases between. The CDR3 runs 12 residues. Germline V lookup: CDR1 KGHDR, CDR2 SFDVKD. CDR3 DNA: TGTGCCACCAGTGATTTGAAGGGAGACTACACCTTC. This sequence encodes CATSDLKGDYTF.

In this sample, this clonotype turned up a few times. J is TRBJ1-2 and V is TRBV27; TRBD1 might be the D (5 bases). In germline, CDR1 is MNHEY, CDR2 SMNVEV (reference sequence). V lost 0 bases and J 4 bases, leaving 15 bases between the germline ends. CDR3 size: 16 residues. CDR3 protein: CASSLSVGVQSYGYTF. The CDR3 nucleotides read TGTGCCAGCAGTTTATCTGTAGGGGTGCAAAGCTATGGCTACACCTTC.

This CDR3 is CASSTGQSDEQFF. The DNA for the CDR3 is TGTGCCAGCAGCACCGGACAGAGTGATGAGCAGTTCTTC. This chain joins TRBV13 and TRBJ2-1, with D tentatively TRBD1 (6 bases). Germline V gives CDR1 PRHDT, CDR2 FYEKMQ (reference sequence). The CDR3 consists of 13 residues. With 5 bases removed from V and 8 bases from J, the gap between germline ends came to 13 bases.

This clonotype has ten or more counts. The chain recombines TRBV30 with TRBJ1-1; D gene unclear. This CDR3 is built from 12 residues. Trimming removed 2 bases at V and 8 bases at J, with 12 bases between. CDR1 and CDR2 (germline): GTSNPN, SVGIG (reference sequence). Here the CDR3 reads CAWSLRGPEAFF. CDR3 coding DNA: TGTGCCTGGAGTCTAAGAGGGCCAGAAGCTTTCTTT.

V is TRBV29-1 and J is TRBJ2-1, with TRBD2 identical over 7 bases. The germline CDR1 and CDR2 sequences are SQVTM and ANQGSEA. The CDR3 sequence is 17 residues long. V dropped 0 bases and J dropped 0; count of bases not matched to a gene: 8. The CDR3 bases are TGCAGCGTTGAAGATATTATCGGGAGGAACTCCTACAATGAGCAGTTCTTC. It translates to CSVEDIIGRNSYNEQFF.

This sequence joins TRBV6-1 and TRBJ1-3; 7 nucleotides line up with TRBD1. Germline V gene sequence: CDR1 MNHNS, CDR2 SASEGT. The V segment lost 6 bases and the J segment 7 bases; nucleotides outside the gene matches: 0. The CDR3 contains 11 residues. CDR3 region: CASRQGNTIYF. In nucleotides, the CDR3 is TGTGCCAGCAGACAGGGGAACACCATATATTTT.

This clonotype has at least ten counts. The chain employs TRBV2 and TRBJ1-5; possibly TRBD1 for D (6 bases). The CDR3 is 15 amino acids. Germline V CDR1 and CDR2: SNHLY, FYNNEI. V was cut by 4 bases and J by 6 bases, with 16 bases left in between. The chain's CDR3 is CASSGEQGGIQPQHF. CDR3 nucleotides: TGTGCCAGCAGTGGCGAACAGGGAGGGATTCAGCCCCAGCATTTT.